This record looks at one T cell receptor beta chain sequence and its context. Its antigen is as yet unknown. The use of a sample-barcoded 5' primer and a J-beta primer mix characterized a second PCR of roughly 7 to 11 cycles. Unique molecular identifiers of 12 random nucleotides labeled each cDNA. A single record per CDR3 protein comes from TCRdb applying MiXCR to the 5' RACE reads. The sample includes about 680,000 distinct CDR3 sequences, about half of them seen just once. This CDR3 region has 14 residues. Deletions cut 5 bases from V and 1 base from J, with 11 bases between. Germline CDR1 reads SEHNR; CDR2 reads FQNEAQ (reference sequence). These data come from a study of blood T cells in healthy people across ages. Points from the study as a whole: When one million T cells were used, diversity estimates were thought to be underestimates. The fall in TCR beta diversity per million T cells was roughly linear with age. Versus aged donors, long-lived donors had higher diversity and more naive CD4+ cells.

The sample consisted of blood. The receptor was isolated from a woman aged 55-69 years in good health. The chain recombines TRBV7-9 with TRBJ2-5; possibly TRBD1 or TRBD2 for D (6 bases each). As DNA, the CDR3 is TGTGCCAGCAGCCTGCGGGACACCCAAGAGACCCAGTACTTC. Amino acids: CASSLRDTQETQYF.